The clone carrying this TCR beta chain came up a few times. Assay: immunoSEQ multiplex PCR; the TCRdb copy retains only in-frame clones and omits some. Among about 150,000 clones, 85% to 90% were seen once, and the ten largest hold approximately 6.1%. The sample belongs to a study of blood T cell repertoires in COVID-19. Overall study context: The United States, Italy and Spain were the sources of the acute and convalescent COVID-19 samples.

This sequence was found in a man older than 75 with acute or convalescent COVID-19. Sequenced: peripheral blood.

The CDR3: CASSSPQGGQGWSTEAFF. CDR3 nucleotide sequence: TGTGCCAGCAGCTCGCCACAGGGGGGACAGGGATGGTCCACTGAAGCTTTCTTT. The gene calls are TRBV7-2 and TRBJ1-1, with 9 bases that match TRBD1. Germline assignment: CDR1 SGHTA and CDR2 FQGNSA. Trimming took 4 bases from V and 4 from J; bases not matched to a gene: 16. This CDR3 region has 18 residues.